This T cell receptor (beta chain) was found in a study of monozygotic twins with inflammatory bowel disease. The CDR3 runs to 17 residues. Germline V gives CDR1 SGHVS, CDR2 FQNEAQ. Concerning this clonotype itself: Its antigen is not known.

Study-wide results and caveats: Evidence failed to back one strong IBD-linked signal or clonotype. Repertoire similarity did not separate concordant from discordant twins, possibly from limited power. Among IBD patients, fewer clonotypes were shared with others than among healthy twins, especially with disease activity.

TCRalpha and TCRbeta cDNA went through two nested PCRs of around 15 and 9 cycles. No DNA is given; TCRdb re-called the 5' RACE reads and lists each CDR3 protein once. Its table lists fewer than 400,000 distinct CDR3 sequences. The V call is TRBV7-8, the J call TRBJ2-3; TCRdb's D gene call, TRBD1, goes unchecked for lack of DNA. This TCR came from a human donor with ulcerative colitis or Crohn's disease, or a healthy co-twin of an affected twin (not recorded which). The sequenced sample was blood. The CDR3 sequence is CASSLGRGGIRTDTQYF.